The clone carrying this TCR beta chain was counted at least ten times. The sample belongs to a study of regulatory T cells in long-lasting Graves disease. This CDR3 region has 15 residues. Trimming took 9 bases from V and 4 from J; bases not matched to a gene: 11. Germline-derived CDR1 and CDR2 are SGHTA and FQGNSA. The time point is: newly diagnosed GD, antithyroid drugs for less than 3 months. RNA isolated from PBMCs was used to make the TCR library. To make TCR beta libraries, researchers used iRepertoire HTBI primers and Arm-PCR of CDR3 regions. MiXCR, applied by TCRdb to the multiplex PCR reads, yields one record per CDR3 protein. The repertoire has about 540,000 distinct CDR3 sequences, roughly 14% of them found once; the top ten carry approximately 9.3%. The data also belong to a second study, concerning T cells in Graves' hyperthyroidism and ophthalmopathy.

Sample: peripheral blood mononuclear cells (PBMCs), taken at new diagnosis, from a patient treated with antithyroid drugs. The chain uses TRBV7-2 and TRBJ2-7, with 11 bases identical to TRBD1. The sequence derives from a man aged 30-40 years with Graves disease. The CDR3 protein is CASNAPGQGGYEQYF. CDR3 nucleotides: TGTGCCAGTAATGCTCCGGGACAGGGGGGATACGAGCAGTACTTC.